A selection of T cell receptor beta chains follows, all from one sample in a study of T cells in Graves' hyperthyroidism and ophthalmopathy. TCRdb processed the multiplex PCR reads anew with MiXCR; each CDR3 protein has one entry. The table shows around 660,000 distinct CDR3 sequences, with 40% to 55% occurring only once. The sample was peripheral blood or thyroid tissue (not recorded which). These receptor sequences come from an adult man with Graves' disease, either hyperthyroidism or ophthalmopathy (not recorded which). Both conserved end residues are part of each CDR3. The D gene is left open where the match is weak.

cdr3_aa	j_call	d_call	v_call
CASSDRVAEQYF	TRBJ2-7	TRBD1	TRBV7-9
CASSLAIAGGPGSTGELFF	TRBJ2-2	TRBD2	TRBV7-2
CASSVGSSGRASEQYF	TRBJ2-7	TRBD2	TRBV9
CASRRGTSSTDTQYF	TRBJ2-3	-	TRBV2
CASRESGTGGTSYGYTF	TRBJ1-2	TRBD1	TRBV12-3/TRBV12-4
CATSVLEQGGNQPQHF	TRBJ1-5	-	TRBV24-1
CATSERQGGGQPQHF	TRBJ1-5	TRBD1	TRBV2
CASRGQGDTGELFF	TRBJ2-2	TRBD1	TRBV7-9
CASSLEYGNTEAFF	TRBJ1-1	-	TRBV12-3/TRBV12-4
CATAPRNGELFF	TRBJ2-2	-	TRBV10-3
CASSVDRSGYTF	TRBJ1-2	-	TRBV10-2
CASSDIAGNSYEQYF	TRBJ2-7	TRBD2	TRBV2
CASSLVRMGPNTEAFF	TRBJ1-1	-	TRBV7-9
CASSDTGQATEKLFF	TRBJ1-4	-	TRBV2
CAISDGPGSEAFF	TRBJ1-1	-	TRBV10-3
CASSLRGEYGYTF	TRBJ1-2	-	TRBV24-1
CSVPIGAAGQYF	TRBJ2-7	-	TRBV20-1
CASSHGTEQETQYF	TRBJ2-5	-	TRBV5-4
CASSISAGGSYEQYF	TRBJ2-7	TRBD2	TRBV19
CATSRNAQGGYGYTF	TRBJ1-2	-	TRBV15
CASLSQPGLVSGANVLTF	TRBJ2-6	TRBD2	TRBV6-1
CASSFRDSHEQYF	TRBJ2-7	TRBD1	TRBV7-9
CASSEGGGRGRANVLTF	TRBJ2-6	-	TRBV2
CSLQTGSEKLFF	TRBJ1-4	TRBD1	TRBV29-1
CAISVTGGGTEAFF	TRBJ1-1	TRBD1	TRBV10-3
CSASGGQGRVQYF	TRBJ2-5	-	TRBV20-1
CATRPRAGGMNTEAFF	TRBJ1-1	TRBD1	TRBV25-1
CASSYVSETGELFF	TRBJ2-2	-	TRBV6-5
CSARDYTATNEKLFF	TRBJ1-4	-	TRBV20-1
CAISAANYGYTF	TRBJ1-2	-	TRBV10-3
CSTRTGEKLFF	TRBJ1-4	TRBD1	TRBV29-1
CASSLTSGTKQYF	TRBJ2-7	-	TRBV7-6
CASSERALNTEAFF	TRBJ1-1	-	TRBV25-1
CASGSRTGRSGDETQYF	TRBJ2-5	-	TRBV12-3/TRBV12-4
CSVDAGQRLMNTEAFF	TRBJ1-1	TRBD1	TRBV29-1
CASSPSGSQPQHF	TRBJ1-5	-	TRBV5-1
CSAPSSTWYQETQYF	TRBJ2-5	-	TRBV20-1
CASTFGGEAPYEQYF	TRBJ2-7	TRBD2	TRBV7-9
CASTERTGTGELFF	TRBJ2-2	TRBD1	TRBV2
CASSDWTGDGNQPQHF	TRBJ1-5	TRBD1	TRBV2
CATSRSVDRAYEQYF	TRBJ2-7	TRBD1	TRBV15
CASSLMGDGYTF	TRBJ1-2	-	TRBV25-1
CSARDASGGAYF	TRBJ2-7	TRBD2	TRBV20-1
CSVPGQGIYEQYF	-	TRBD1	TRBV29-1
CASSLAAIGWDYEQYF	TRBJ2-7	-	TRBV7-9
CSVRTGWNTGELFF	TRBJ2-2	TRBD1	TRBV29-1
CASSLDTSQYEQYF	TRBJ2-7	-	TRBV7-2
CASRAPGGQGREKLFF	TRBJ1-4	TRBD1	TRBV2
CASSLGGTRDGYTF	TRBJ1-2	-	TRBV7-8
CASSPSRGLAEAFF	TRBJ1-1	-	TRBV10-1
CSASGGGGNNQPQHF	TRBJ1-5	-	TRBV20-1
CATSDEVGTGEHDYTF	TRBJ1-2	TRBD1	TRBV24-1
CASSSNRDKRYSGANVLTF	TRBJ2-6	-	TRBV7-9
CASRRVGASGIQETQYF	TRBJ2-5	TRBD2	TRBV7-2
CATRPGPSFNQPQHF	TRBJ1-5	-	TRBV24-1
CASSTQGADTYEQYF	TRBJ2-7	TRBD1	TRBV14
CASSTDVDRSYEQYF	TRBJ2-7	-	TRBV6-2/TRBV6-3
CSVEGPSTALLAEAFF	TRBJ1-1	-	TRBV29-1
CATSDGQIYSDTQYF	TRBJ2-3	-	TRBV24-1